Following are 27 T cell receptor beta chains from one sample sequenced in a study of blood T cell repertoires in COVID-19. Assay used: immunoSEQ multiplex PCR; TCRdb lists only in-frame clones, some missing. The sample lists 350,000 to 400,000 clones, 70% to 90% occurring once. The sample comprised PBMCs or T cells enriched from blood (not recorded which). Receptors were obtained from a young woman who had recovered from COVID-19.

The V gene is TRBV18, the J gene TRBJ1-5; TRBD1 aligns across 10 bases. Trimming at V came to 5 bases and at J to 9 bases, leaving 10 bases not matched to a gene. This CDR3 has 15 residues. Per germline, CDR1 KGHSH and CDR2 LQKENI. The CDR3 DNA sequence: TGTGCCAGCTCATCCGGGACAGGGGTCCCCAGGCCCCAGCATTTT. Encoded protein: CASSSGTGVPRPQHF.

With respect to this clone: This sample includes further DNA sequences coding for the same CDR3. The chain uses TRBV25-1 and TRBJ1-2; tentatively, D is TRBD1 (6 bases). The germline V gene has CDR1 MGHDK and CDR2 SYGVNS. This CDR3 is built from 16 residues. Trimming removed 1 base at V and 7 bases at J, with 19 bases between. The CDR3 DNA is TGTGCCAGCAGTGAATTTTTGGGCAGGGGAATCTTTGGCTACACCTTC. This codes for CASSEFLGRGIFGYTF.

This clone appeared a few times. This specimen includes other DNA sequences encoding the same CDR3. CDR3 sequence (DNA): TGTGCCAGCAGTTACTCCGACAGGGATTCACCCCTCCACTTT. Translating gives CASSYSDRDSPLHF. The rearrangement uses TRBV6-5 and TRBJ1-6; 7 nucleotides agree with TRBD1. The CDR3 runs to 14 residues. CDR1 MNHEY and CDR2 SVGAGI come from the germline V gene. The J segment lost 8 bases and the V segment lost 0 bases, leaving 1 base of the junction unmatched.

The table lists this clone with a count of one. V is TRBV7-2 and J is TRBJ1-6; D may be TRBD1 (6 bases). The ends were cut back, 2 bases at V and 7 bases at J, with 12 bases in the middle. The CDR3 covers 15 residues. Germline V lookup: CDR1 SGHTA, CDR2 FQGNSA. CDR3: CASSLLQGGNSPLHF. The CDR3 bases are TGTGCCAGCAGCTTACTACAGGGTGGGAATTCACCCCTCCACTTT.

The rearrangement links TRBV2 to TRBJ1-3; 8 bases align to TRBD1. Germline trimming cut 6 bases from V and 4 bases from J; bases unmatched to any gene: 8. The CDR3 has 15 amino acids. Germline CDR1 reads SNHLY; CDR2 reads FYNNEI. The DNA of the CDR3 is TGTGCCAGCAGGGCCATGGACAGGGACGGAAACACCATATATTTT. Translating gives CASRAMDRDGNTIYF.

The J gene is TRBJ2-7, the V gene TRBV2; 7 nucleotides line up with TRBD1. The CDR3 is 13 amino acids. V gave up 5 bases and J gave up 3 bases; unmatched junction bases: 4. From germline, CDR1 is SNHLY and CDR2 FYNNEI. The CDR3 loop reads CASSPDRVYEQYF. The CDR3 DNA reads as TGTGCCAGCAGTCCCGACAGGGTCTACGAGCAGTACTTC. The complete variable domain, with remaining parts taken from reference TRBV2 and TRBJ2-7, reads EPEVTQTPSHQVTQMGQEVILRCVPISNHLYFYWYRQILGQKVEFLVSFYNNEISEKSEIFDDQFSVERPDGSNFTLKIRSTKLEDSAMYFCASSPDRVYEQYFGPGTRLTVT.

The rearrangement joins TRBV30 to TRBJ1-2; 8 positions agree with TRBD1. Germline values: CDR1 GTSNPN, CDR2 SVGIG (reference sequence). The V and J ends lost 3 bases and 6 bases, in that order; junction bases with no gene match: 9. CDR3 size: 14 residues. The CDR3 nucleotides are TGTGCCTGGAGAACTCAGGGGGCGTGGGATGGCTACACCTTC. Amino acids: CAWRTQGAWDGYTF. The full variable domain, rest sourced from reference TRBV30 and TRBJ1-2, is SQTIHQWPATLVQPVGSPLSLECTVEGTSNPNLYWYRQAAGRGLQLLFYSVGIGQISSEVPQNLSASRPQDRQFILSSKKLLLSDSGFYLCAWRTQGAWDGYTFGSGTRLTVV.

The chain carries TRBV27 and TRBJ1-6, with 7 bases fitting TRBD1. CDR1 is MNHEY and CDR2 is SMNVEV in the germline V gene (reference sequence). J lost 7 bases, V lost 10 bases, and 10 bases had no gene match. The CDR3 covers 14 residues. CDR3 sequence: CANQDRAGNSPLHF. The CDR3 nucleotides read TGTGCCAATCAAGACAGGGCTGGGAATTCACCCCTCCACTTT.

The rearrangement joins TRBV19 to TRBJ1-6, with 7 bases matching TRBD1. Losses at the gene ends were 4 bases for V and 10 bases for J; bases not matched to a gene: 7. CDR1 and CDR2 from the germline V gene are LNHDA and SQIVND (reference sequence). The CDR3 totals 14 residues. The CDR3 DNA reads as TGTGCCAGTAGTACCGACAGGGCGGACTCACCCCTCCACTTT. Translation gives CASSTDRADSPLHF.

The V gene is TRBV11-2, the J gene TRBJ2-7; D is perhaps TRBD2 (6 bases). The CDR3 totals 14 residues. Trimming pared 3 bases from V and 1 base from J, leaving 10 bases between. Germline V gene lookup returns CDR1 SGHAT and CDR2 FQNNGV. DNA for the CDR3: TGTGCCAGCAGCTTGGGCGGGGATTCCTACGAGCAGTACTTC. The encoded protein is CASSLGGDSYEQYF.

The gene calls are TRBV10-3 and TRBJ1-2; D not certain. Trimming shortened V by 5 bases and J by 6 bases, and 16 bases separated the two germline ends. Germline CDR1 and CDR2: ENHRY and SYGVKD. This CDR3 has 14 residues. As DNA, the CDR3 is TGTGCCATCAGTTTGGCAGGCCGATCGGATGGCTACACCTTC. This sequence encodes CAISLAGRSDGYTF.

In its sample, this clone was seen a few times. The V gene is TRBV2, the J gene TRBJ2-7; maybe TRBD2 (6 bases). Germline loops: CDR1 SNHLY, CDR2 FYNNEI. Between the trimmed V and J ends, which lost 3 bases and 2 bases, there was a span of 14 bases. CDR3 length: 15 residues. The chain's CDR3 is CASSETPGAAYEQYF. CDR3 DNA: TGTGCCAGCAGTGAGACACCGGGAGCCGCCTACGAGCAGTACTTC.

The J gene is TRBJ1-2, the V gene TRBV5-1; D is undetermined. Germline V gene lookup returns CDR1 SGHRS and CDR2 YFSETQ. V was pared by 2 bases and J by 3 bases, with 8 bases between. The CDR3 is 13 residues long. The CDR3 spells CASSLDTDYGYTF. The DNA for the CDR3 is TGCGCCAGCAGCTTAGACACGGACTATGGCTACACCTTC.

The genes are TRBV2 and TRBJ1-1; no clear D gene. In germline, CDR1 is SNHLY, CDR2 FYNNEI. Trimming left V 1 base short and J 9 bases short, with 12 bases between. There are 13 residues in the CDR3. The CDR3: CASSEGGSDKAFF. In nucleotides, the CDR3 is TGTGCCAGCAGTGAAGGAGGGAGTGATAAAGCTTTCTTT. Full variable domain (remainder filled in from reference TRBV2 and TRBJ1-1): EPEVTQTPSHQVTQMGQEVILRCVPISNHLYFYWYRQILGQKVEFLVSFYNNEISEKSEIFDDQFSVERPDGSNFTLKIRSTKLEDSAMYFCASSEGGSDKAFFGQGTRLTVV.

J is TRBJ2-2 and V is TRBV15, with TRBD1 matching over 8 bases. J lost 5 bases, V lost 1 base, and 9 bases had no gene match. The CDR3 totals 17 residues. The germline V gene has CDR1 LNHNV and CDR2 YYDKDF (reference sequence). This CDR3 reads CATSRGPQGAATGELFF. The CDR3, as DNA: TGTGCCACCAGCAGAGGGCCGCAGGGGGCGGCGACCGGGGAGCTGTTTTTT.

The count of this clone is one. This rearrangement joins TRBV13 to TRBJ2-7; D unclear. V was cut by 0 bases and J by 2 bases, with 5 bases left in between. Germline assignment: CDR1 PRHDT and CDR2 FYEKMQ (reference sequence). The CDR3 has 13 amino acids. The CDR3 nucleotides read TGTGCCAGCAGCTTAGGACTTACCTACGAGCAGTACTTC. It specifies CASSLGLTYEQYF.

The chain links TRBV5-1 to TRBJ1-2; 9 bases fit TRBD1. Looked up from germline, CDR1 is SGHRS and CDR2 is YFSETQ. With V trimmed by 4 bases and J by 4 bases, 8 bases remained unmatched. This CDR3 contains 15 residues. The CDR3 region has the DNA TGCGCCAGCAGCACGGGACAGGGTCAATTCTATGGCTACACCTTC. Its translation is CASSTGQGQFYGYTF. Combining the CDR3 with reference TRBV5-1 and TRBJ1-2 gives the whole variable domain KAGVTQTPRYLIKTRGQQVTLSCSPISGHRSVSWYQQTPGQGLQFLFEYFSETQRNKGNFPGRFSGRQFSNSRSEMNVSTLELGDSALYLCASSTGQGQFYGYTFGSGTRLTVV.

The rearrangement links TRBV7-8 to TRBJ1-2, with TRBD1 as a possible D gene (5 bases). Germline CDR1 is SGHVS and CDR2 is FQNEAQ. This CDR3 contains 15 residues. The ends were cut back, 2 bases at V and 2 bases at J, with 12 bases in the middle. In nucleotides, the CDR3 is TGTGCCAGCAGCTTAAATCCGGGGGAAAACTATGGCTACACCTTC. Its protein product is CASSLNPGENYGYTF.

The V and J genes are TRBV18 and TRBJ2-2; D is perhaps TRBD1 (6 bases). This CDR3 is 16 amino acids long. The germline V gene encodes CDR1 KGHSH and CDR2 LQKENI. V dropped 3 bases and J dropped 4 bases, with 15 bases sitting between them. CDR3 sequence reads: CASSPQGMAVTGELFF. The CDR3 nucleotides read TGTGCCAGCTCACCCCAGGGGATGGCTGTCACCGGGGAGCTGTTTTTT.

The CDR3 DNA sequence: TGTGCCAGCAGTAACCCTCAGGGATACAATGAGCAGTTCTTC. As protein: CASSNPQGYNEQFF. The genes are TRBV28 and TRBJ2-1; D may be TRBD1 (5 bases). CDR3 length: 14 residues. V lost 5 bases and J 4 bases, leaving 12 bases between the germline ends. Germline CDR1 and CDR2: MDHEN and SYDVKM.

The V and J genes are TRBV5-1 and TRBJ2-1; 7 positions match TRBD1. Trimming cost V 5 bases and J 7 bases; bases outside gene matches: 12. Germline V lookup: CDR1 SGHRS, CDR2 YFSETQ. This CDR3 has 15 amino acids. The CDR3: CASSLGGLGSNEQFF. CDR3 DNA sequence: TGCGCCAGCAGTTTAGGGGGCCTAGGAAGTAATGAGCAGTTCTTC.

CDR3 sequence: CASSVATGQGHRAFF. The CDR3 DNA reads TGTGCCAGCAGCGTAGCTACGGGACAGGGACACCGAGCTTTCTTT. The chain has TRBV9 and TRBJ1-1, with 9 bases identical to TRBD1. The CDR3 length is 15 residues. Trimming removed 0 bases from V and 10 bases from J; junction bases left unmatched: 10. Germline CDR1 SGDLS, CDR2 YYNGEE.

The V and J genes are TRBV2 and TRBJ2-2; 8 bases are a match to TRBD1. CDR3 length equals 14 residues. In germline, CDR1 is SNHLY, CDR2 FYNNEI. Germline trimming cut 4 bases from V and 4 bases from J; bases unmatched to any gene: 2. The CDR3 nucleotides read TGTGCCAGCAGTGGGACAGGGTCCACCGGGGAGCTGTTTTTT. Protein: CASSGTGSTGELFF.

In nucleotides, the CDR3 is TGCAGCGTTGTAATCAGCTATGGCTACACCTTC. Its protein is CSVVISYGYTF. The chain uses TRBV29-1 and TRBJ1-2; D is ambiguous. The CDR3 length is 11 residues. Germline V gene sequence: CDR1 SQVTM, CDR2 ANQGSEA. V was cut by 4 bases and J by 4 bases, with 7 bases left in between. Combining the CDR3 with reference TRBV29-1 and TRBJ1-2 gives the whole variable domain SAVISQKPSRDICQRGTSLTIQCQVDSQVTMMFWYRQQPGQSLTLIATANQGSEATYESGFVIDKFPISRPNLTFSTLTVSNMSPEDSSIYLCSVVISYGYTFGSGTRLTVV.

The chain couples TRBV6-5 to TRBJ1-2; TRBD1 matches at 8 bases. V lost 6 bases and J lost 8; bases outside the gene matches: 14. CDR1 is MNHEY and CDR2 is SVGAGI in the germline V gene. The CDR3 is made up of 15 amino acids. The CDR3 DNA is TGTGCCAGCAGGAATCCCGGGGCAGGGGGCCGGGGCTACACCTTC. It codes for CASRNPGAGGRGYTF.

This chain links TRBV25-1 with TRBJ1-2; 10 bases map to TRBD1. This CDR3 is 14 amino acids long. The germline gives CDR1 MGHDK, CDR2 SYGVNS. With V trimmed by 2 bases and J by 8 bases, 5 bases remained unmatched. The CDR3 sequence: CASSEPGQGNGYTF. Here the CDR3 DNA reads TGTGCCAGCAGTGAACCGGGACAGGGGAACGGCTACACCTTC.

The chain is built from TRBV5-1 and TRBJ1-1, with 7 nucleotides matching TRBD1. Germline assignment: CDR1 SGHRS and CDR2 YFSETQ. Trimming cost V 0 bases and J 5 bases; bases outside gene matches: 10. CDR3 length equals 16 residues. The CDR3 bases are TGCGCCAGCAGCTTGGCGACAGGGATTTTGAGGACTGAAGCTTTCTTT. Amino acid sequence: CASSLATGILRTEAFF.